This TCR beta chain was observed in a study of T-cell reconstitution after alpha-beta-depleted transplantation in children. Unique molecular identifiers were used in preparing the TCRbeta library. TCRdb reanalysed the PCR reads using MiXCR and keeps one entry per CDR3 protein. The sample holds some 600,000 distinct CDR3 sequences, over 10% seen once. V shed 5 bases, J shed 6 bases, and the junction held 6 bases outside the gene matches. Germline values: CDR1 GTSNPN, CDR2 SVGIG (reference sequence). CDR3 length equals 12 residues. V is TRBV30 and J is TRBJ2-7, with 8 bases fitting TRBD1. Sequences were derived from PBMCs, mostly from graft donor cells, sampled 360 days after TCRalphabeta/CD19-depleted stem cell transplant. The clonotype originates from a male patient under 18 who had a stem cell transplant for acute myeloid leukemia, so the T cells may come from the graft donor. CDR3 region: CAWGRTGPEQYF. CDR3 in DNA: TGTGCCTGGGGCAGGACAGGGCCCGAGCAGTACTTC.